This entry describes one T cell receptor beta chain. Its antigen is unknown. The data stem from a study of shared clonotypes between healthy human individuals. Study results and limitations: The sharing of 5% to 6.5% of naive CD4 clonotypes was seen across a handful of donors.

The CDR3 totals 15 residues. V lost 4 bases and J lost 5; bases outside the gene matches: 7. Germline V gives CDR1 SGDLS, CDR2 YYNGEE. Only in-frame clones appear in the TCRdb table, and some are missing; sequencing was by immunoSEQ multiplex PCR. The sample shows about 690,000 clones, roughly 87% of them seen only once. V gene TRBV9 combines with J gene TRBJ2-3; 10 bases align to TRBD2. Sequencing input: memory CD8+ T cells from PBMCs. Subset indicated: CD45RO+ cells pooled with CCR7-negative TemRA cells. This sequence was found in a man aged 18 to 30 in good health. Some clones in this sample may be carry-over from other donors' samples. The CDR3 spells CASSPSGREGDTQYF. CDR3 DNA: TGTGCCAGCAGCCCCAGCGGGAGGGAGGGAGATACGCAGTATTTT.